This T cell receptor beta chain appears in the sequencing data of a study of T-cell memory formation after mild COVID-19. Study details: The TCR clusters were mostly specific to one donor. Whole-study findings and limits: Largely, contracting CD4+ clones fell within CM and EM, and contracting CD8+ clones within EMRA. Cross-reactive memory appears to have joined, as suggested by some responding clones showing up in pre-infection memory. Clones shrinking between day 15 and 85 showed a balanced CD4/CD8 split, and those that grew later tilted toward CD4+.

Using its own MiXCR run on the 5' RACE reads, TCRdb lists one record per CDR3 protein. The sample lists approximately 350,000 distinct CDR3 sequences; 10% to 15% were seen once. As to this clonotype: Its specificity is unknown.

Germline V gene data show CDR1 as LGHDT and CDR2 as YNNKEL (reference sequence). This CDR3 is built from 13 residues. Trimming stripped 3 bases from V and 13 bases from J, with 18 bases between. This clonotype was obtained from a young man who had mild COVID-19 (a few samples of this study predate the infection). Cell type and time point are not known. The sequenced material came from PBMCs or a T cell subset sorted from them (not recorded which). The V and J genes are TRBV3-1 and TRBJ2-5; weak D call: TRBD2 (5 bases). CDR3: CASSHDKRGLGYF. CDR3 in DNA: TGTGCCAGCAGCCACGATAAACGAGGACTTGGGTACTTC.